This T cell receptor beta chain stems from a study of tumor and adjacent non-tumor tissue in lung cancer. Findings of the study overall: Normal lung showed higher cumulative top 100 clone frequency than tumor. Patients with more diverse tumor TCRs had worse survival. Compared with tumor, normal lung showed significantly lower TCR diversity.

The template was RNA from unsorted bulk tissue. A modified ARM-PCR protocol with three rounds of nested PCR amplified TCRbeta. TCRdb re-called the multiplex PCR reads through MiXCR, storing one row per CDR3 protein. The sample has around 70,000 distinct CDR3 sequences; more than 70% are singletons. As regards this clonotype: Its matching antigen is unknown. Its ends do not fully match the called genes, so a read error is possible.

Input material: lung tumor tissue. The sequence derives from a man in his 60s with non-small cell lung cancer.

The CDR3 loop reads CASSSGRGLSTQAFF. CDR3 in DNA: TGTGCCAGCAGCTCGGGCAGGGGGCTGAGCACTCAAGCTTTCTTT. This rearrangement joins TRBV7-6 to TRBJ1-1; TRBD1 aligns across 8 bases. Germline V gene lookup returns CDR1 SGHVS and CDR2 FNYEAQ. The CDR3 is 15 amino acids.